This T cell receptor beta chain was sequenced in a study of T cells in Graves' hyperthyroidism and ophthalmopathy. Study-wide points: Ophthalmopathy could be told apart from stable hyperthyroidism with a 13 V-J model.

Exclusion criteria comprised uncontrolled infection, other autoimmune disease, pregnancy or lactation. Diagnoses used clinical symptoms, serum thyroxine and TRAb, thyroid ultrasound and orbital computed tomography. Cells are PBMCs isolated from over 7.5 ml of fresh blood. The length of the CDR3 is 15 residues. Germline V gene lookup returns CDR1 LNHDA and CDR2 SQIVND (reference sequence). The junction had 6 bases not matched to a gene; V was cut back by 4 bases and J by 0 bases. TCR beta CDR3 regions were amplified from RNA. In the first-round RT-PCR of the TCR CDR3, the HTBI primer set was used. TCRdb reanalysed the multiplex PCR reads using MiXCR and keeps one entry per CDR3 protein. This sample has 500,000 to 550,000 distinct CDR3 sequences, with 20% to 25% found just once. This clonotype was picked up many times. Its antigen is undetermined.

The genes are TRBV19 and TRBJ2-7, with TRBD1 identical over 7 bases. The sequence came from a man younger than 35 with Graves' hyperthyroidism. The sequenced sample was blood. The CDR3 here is CASSTWDRNSYEQYF. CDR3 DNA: TGTGCCAGTAGTACATGGGACAGAAACTCCTACGAGCAGTACTTC.